This T cell receptor (beta chain) was sequenced for a study of T cells in Graves' hyperthyroidism and ophthalmopathy. In this sample, this clonotype turned up many times. Amplified regions were TCR beta CDR3 sequences from RNA transcripts. HTBI primers were the set used in a first-round RT-PCR of the TCR CDR3. TCRdb re-called the multiplex PCR reads through MiXCR, storing one row per CDR3 protein. The sample consists of around 500,000 distinct CDR3 sequences, 14% of them appearing once. Diagnosis of hyperthyroidism was new in patients aged 18 to 65, and its duration was under 2 months. The germline V gene has CDR1 MDHEN and CDR2 SYDVKM. This CDR3 has 16 amino acids. Losses at the gene ends were 6 bases for V and 3 bases for J; bases not matched to a gene: 12.

Sequencing was performed on blood. The rearrangement uses TRBV28 and TRBJ2-7; 9 nucleotides agree with TRBD1. The receptor was isolated from a woman in her thirties or forties with Graves' hyperthyroidism. The CDR3 protein is CASSQRTRTGDYEQYF. As DNA, the CDR3 is TGTGCCAGCAGCCAGAGAACCAGGACAGGGGACTACGAGCAGTACTTC. Complete variable domain (other parts from reference TRBV28 and TRBJ2-7): DVKVTQSSRYLVKRTGEKVFLECVQDMDHENMFWYRQDPGLGLRLIYFSYDVKMKEKGDIPEGYSVSREKKERFSLILESASTNQTSMYLCASSQRTRTGDYEQYFGPGTRLTVT.